This T cell receptor beta chain came from a study of prognosis after radiotherapy for stage I lung cancer. Study summary: Enrolled patients (around 12 men, six or seven women) had a median age of about 72 years and an age range of roughly 50 to 95 years.

The study's findings and limits: Shannon entropy (measured after stereotactic body radiation therapy) was lower in patients who went on to develop distant metastases.

Genomic DNA served as the source from which two-round multiplex PCR generated TCR beta CDR3 amplicons. First-round PCR employed TRBV- and TRBJ-specific primers for each gene. The second round, a PCR step, used universal primers. Each CDR3 protein is one row after TCRdb ran MiXCR on the multiplex PCR reads. The sample shows 51,000 or so distinct CDR3 sequences, over 30% of them seen only once. This clonotype was picked up many times. The antigen remains unidentified. Blood, 5.5 to 7.5 milliliters, was collected at each of two time points. The specimen was PBMCs, collected before or after stereotactic body radiation therapy (not recorded which). The clonotype comes from a donor of 50 years or more with non-small cell lung cancer.

The CDR3 spells CSRMGSSYEQYF. CDR3 DNA sequence: TGCAGCCGGATGGGAAGTTCCTACGAGCAGTACTTC. The chain is built from TRBV20-1 and TRBJ2-7; no clear D. Germline V gene lookup returns CDR1 DFQATT and CDR2 SNEGSKA (reference sequence). The CDR3 runs to 12 residues.